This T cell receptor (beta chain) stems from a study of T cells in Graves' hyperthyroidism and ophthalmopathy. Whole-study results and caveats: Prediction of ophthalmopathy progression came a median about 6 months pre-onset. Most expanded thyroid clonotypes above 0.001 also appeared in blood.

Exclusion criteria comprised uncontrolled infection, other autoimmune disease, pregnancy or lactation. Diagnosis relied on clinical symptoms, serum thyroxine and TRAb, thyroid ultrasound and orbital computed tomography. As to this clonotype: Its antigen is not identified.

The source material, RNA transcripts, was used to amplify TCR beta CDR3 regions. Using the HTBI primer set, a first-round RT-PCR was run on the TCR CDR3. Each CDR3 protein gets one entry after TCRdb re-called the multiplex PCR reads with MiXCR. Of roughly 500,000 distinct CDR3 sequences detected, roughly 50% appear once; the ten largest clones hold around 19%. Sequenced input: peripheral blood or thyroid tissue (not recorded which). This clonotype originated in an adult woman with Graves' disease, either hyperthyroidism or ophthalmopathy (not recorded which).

Here the CDR3 reads CAIQGANVLTF. DNA for the CDR3: TGTGCCATACAGGGGGCCAACGTCCTGACTTTC. The V and J genes are TRBV10-3 and TRBJ2-6; D unresolved. Trimming cost V 9 bases and J 4 bases, with 4 bases left between them. The CDR3 is 11 residues long. CDR1 ENHRY and CDR2 SYGVKD come from the germline V gene.